The 12 T cell receptor beta chains in this list originate from one sample, sequenced in a study of CD8 T cells in ankylosing spondylitis. Each CDR3 protein is one row after TCRdb ran MiXCR on the 5' RACE reads. The repertoire consists of approximately 350,000 distinct CDR3 sequences, with roughly 22% occurring once and the leading ten covering roughly 14%. Sequencing input: blood, either unsorted or a sorted T cell fraction (not recorded which). The origin of the receptors is a male donor with ankylosing spondylitis or in good health (not recorded which).

This chain joins TRBV30 and TRBJ2-3; 7 bases are a match to TRBD2. The V gene end was trimmed by 8 bases and the J gene end by 0 bases; junction bases not matched to a gene: 8. Germline CDR1 GTSNPN, CDR2 SVGIG (reference sequence). This CDR3 region has 14 residues. As DNA, the CDR3 is TGTGCCGGGGGACCTAGCGGTAGCACAGATACGCAGTATTTT. It translates to CAGGPSGSTDTQYF.

CDR3: CAIGTRSSYEQYF. In DNA form, the CDR3 reads TGTGCCATTGGGACTCGCAGCTCCTACGAGCAGTACTTC. The chain combines TRBV15 with TRBJ2-7, with a weak D call TRBD2 (6 bases). Per germline, CDR1 LNHNV and CDR2 YYDKDF (reference sequence). V dropped 10 bases and J dropped 0 bases, with 13 bases sitting between them. The CDR3 contains 13 residues.

The rearrangement joins TRBV29-1 to TRBJ2-1; D may be TRBD2 (6 bases). The germline CDR1 and CDR2 sequences are SQVTM and ANQGSEA. V dropped 0 bases and J dropped 4 bases, with 10 bases sitting between them. The CDR3 covers 14 residues. Here the CDR3 reads CSVEDPGLYNEQFF. CDR3 DNA: TGCAGCGTTGAAGATCCGGGACTTTACAATGAGCAGTTCTTC.

The chain is built from TRBV14 and TRBJ2-7, with 13 bases aligning to TRBD2. The germline CDR1 and CDR2 sequences are SGHDN and FVKESK. The V gene end was trimmed by 6 bases and the J gene end by 0 bases; junction bases not matched to a gene: 11. There are 18 residues in the CDR3. Here the CDR3 reads CASSRLAGGPEVSYEQYF. CDR3 bases: TGTGCCAGCAGTCGACTAGCGGGGGGCCCAGAGGTCTCCTACGAGCAGTACTTC. Using reference TRBV14 and TRBJ2-7 for the parts outside the CDR3, the full variable domain is EAGVTQFPSHSVIEKGQTVTLRCDPISGHDNLYWYRRVMGKEIKFLLHFVKESKQDESGMPNNRFLAERTGGTYSTLKVQPAELEDSGVYFCASSRLAGGPEVSYEQYFGPGTRLTVT.

The chain joins TRBV7-9 to TRBJ1-2, with D perhaps matching TRBD1 (5 bases). CDR1 and CDR2 from the germline V gene are SEHNR and FQNEAQ (reference sequence). The CDR3 totals 13 residues. The germline V and J ends were trimmed by 5 bases and 0 bases, with 7 bases remaining between them. CDR3 region: CASSVQANYGYTF. CDR3 nucleotides: TGTGCCAGCAGCGTACAGGCTAACTATGGCTACACCTTC.

This clonotype was picked up a small number of times. The chain has TRBV7-2 and TRBJ2-1, with 10 bases that match TRBD2. This CDR3 is built from 15 residues. Germline-derived CDR1 and CDR2 are SGHTA and FQGNSA. V was clipped by 3 bases and J by 5 bases; unmatched bases: 4. The CDR3 loop is CASSFSGGADNEQFF. DNA of the CDR3: TGTGCCAGCAGCTTCAGCGGGGGGGCCGACAATGAGCAGTTCTTC.

This clonotype was counted only a few times. The rearrangement links TRBV15 to TRBJ2-7; D might be TRBD2 (6 bases). CDR1 and CDR2 from the germline V gene are LNHNV and YYDKDF (reference sequence). V lost 5 bases to trimming and J lost 2 bases, with 10 bases between them. There are 13 residues in the CDR3. The CDR3 DNA reads as TGTGCCACCAGCGGGGGACTCGCCTACGAGCAGTACTTC. Residues: CATSGGLAYEQYF.

The V gene is TRBV7-9, the J gene TRBJ2-1; 7 bases fit TRBD1. The CDR3 consists of 15 residues. J lost 8 bases, V lost 1 base, and 8 bases had no gene match. The germline gives CDR1 SEHNR, CDR2 FQNEAQ (reference sequence). The CDR3, as DNA: TGTGCCAGCAGCTTAGTGGTAGGGGGCGTTTATGAGCAGTTCTTC. This translates into CASSLVVGGVYEQFF.

The chain carries TRBV7-3 and TRBJ2-3, with D possibly being TRBD1 (6 bases). The germline gives CDR1 SGHTA, CDR2 FQGTGA. V dropped 4 bases and J dropped 4 bases, with 15 bases sitting between them. The CDR3 has 15 amino acids. The CDR3 region has the DNA TGTGCCAGCAGCTATACAGGTGGGGGCCCAGATACGCAGTATTTT. Its translation is CASSYTGGGPDTQYF.

There are a few counts of this clonotype. This chain's CDR3 is CASSLAWGSGYEQYF. CDR3 bases: TGTGCCAGCAGCTTAGCGTGGGGTTCCGGCTACGAGCAGTACTTC. V is TRBV7-8 and J is TRBJ2-7; no firm D call. This CDR3 is 15 amino acids long. The germline V gene encodes CDR1 SGHVS and CDR2 FQNEAQ. V was pared by 0 bases and J by 3 bases, with 12 bases between.

Turning to this clonotype: One end of the junction varies from germline; a read error may be responsible. This sequence joins TRBV6-5 and TRBJ2-1, with D unclear. The length of the CDR3 is 14 residues. The germline CDR1 and CDR2 sequences are MNHEY and SVGAGI. DNA of the CDR3: TGTGCCAGCAGTTGGTCAGTATTGAACAATGAGCAGCTCTTC. It codes for CASSWSVLNNEQLF.

This clonotype was recorded a few times. V is TRBV12-3 or TRBV12-4 and J is TRBJ2-1, with D perhaps matching TRBD1 or TRBD2 (6 bases each). V lost 3 bases and J 8 bases, leaving 17 bases between the germline ends. This CDR3 is 15 amino acids long. CDR3 coding DNA: TGTGCCAGCAGTTTTGGGCGGGGACATCCGGATGAGCAGTTCTTC. Translating gives CASSFGRGHPDEQFF.